These 15 T cell receptor beta chains were all obtained from the same sample, sequenced in a study of human T cells and chemical hapten exposure. Via MiXCR, TCRdb re-called the 5' RACE reads, giving one row per CDR3 protein. The data contain 95,000 to 120,000 distinct CDR3 sequences, roughly 19% of them singletons. Unseparated into fractions, whole blood served as the source from which total RNA was extracted. The receptors originated from a human donor in good health.

This clonotype has at least ten counts. This chain links TRBV20-1 with TRBJ2-5, with D perhaps matching TRBD2 (5 bases). The V gene lost 6 bases and the J gene lost 5 bases, with 13 bases spanning the gap. Germline V gives CDR1 DFQATT, CDR2 SNEGSKA (reference sequence). The CDR3 spans 12 residues. The CDR3 nucleotides read TGCAGTGCATTCCGGGGTTCGGAGACCCAGTACTTC. Amino acids: CSAFRGSETQYF.

This clonotype is labeled as medium-sized (0.01 to 0.1%). One junction end disagrees with the germline gene, perhaps due to a read error. CDR3 in DNA: TGTGCCAGCAGCTTACAAGAGACCCAGTACTTC. Translating gives CASSLQETQYF. The V call is TRBV5-1, the J call TRBJ2-5; no clear D. The CDR3 has 11 amino acids. The germline CDR1 and CDR2 sequences are SGHRS and YFSETQ.

The rearrangement links TRBV20-1 to TRBJ1-2; TRBD1 matches at 12 bases. V lost 4 bases, J lost 3 bases, and 3 bases stayed unmatched. Germline V gene data show CDR1 as DFQATT and CDR2 as SNEGSKA (reference sequence). The CDR3 length is 14 residues. CDR3 nucleotides: TGCAGTGCTATGGGGACAGGGGGCTACTATGGCTACACCTTC. Translated, it gives CSAMGTGGYYGYTF.

This clonotype came up a few times. The rearrangement uses TRBV29-1 and TRBJ2-5; 8 positions agree with TRBD1. The CDR3 extends over 11 amino acids. V lost 4 bases and J lost 9; bases outside the gene matches: 4. CDR1 and CDR2 (germline): SQVTM, ANQGSEA. The CDR3, as DNA: TGCAGCGTTGGACGACAGGGGCCCCAGTACTTC. Translated: CSVGRQGPQYF.

The V call is TRBV12-3 or TRBV12-4, the J call TRBJ2-5, with TRBD2 identical over 8 bases. V lost 2 bases, J lost 4 bases, and 6 bases stayed unmatched. This CDR3 has 15 residues. CDR3 protein: CASSLSGSSGETQYF. The CDR3 region has the DNA TGTGCCAGCAGTTTAAGCGGGAGCTCGGGAGAGACCCAGTACTTC.

This clonotype was counted only a few times. This sequence joins TRBV2 and TRBJ1-1; D is perhaps TRBD1 (5 bases). There are 16 residues in the CDR3. V was cut by 1 base and J by 0 bases, with 12 bases left in between. Germline V gene sequence: CDR1 SNHLY, CDR2 FYNNEI. The CDR3 DNA follows: TGTGCCAGCAGTGAAGGGGGACGCAGGATGAACACTGAAGCTTTCTTT. Protein product: CASSEGGRRMNTEAFF.

This clonotype occurred a few times. The chain carries TRBV28 and TRBJ2-7; D unclear. This CDR3 is built from 17 residues. Germline CDR1 is MDHEN and CDR2 is SYDVKM. V lost 2 bases and J 3 bases, leaving 20 bases between the germline ends. CDR3 sequence: CASSLSFRRAEYYEQYF. The CDR3 DNA follows: TGTGCCAGCAGTTTAAGTTTCCGTCGGGCGGAGTACTACGAGCAGTACTTC. Together with reference TRBV28 and TRBJ2-7, the CDR3 gives the full variable domain: DVKVTQSSRYLVKRTGEKVFLECVQDMDHENMFWYRQDPGLGLRLIYFSYDVKMKEKGDIPEGYSVSREKKERFSLILESASTNQTSMYLCASSLSFRRAEYYEQYFGPGTRLTVT.

The chain combines TRBV6-4 with TRBJ1-6, with 9 bases that match TRBD1. Germline loops: CDR1 MRHNA, CDR2 SNTAGT. This CDR3 has 19 amino acids. The V and J ends lost 0 bases and 0 bases, in that order; junction bases with no gene match: 6. CDR3 DNA sequence: TGTGCCAGCAGTGACTCCCGGACAGGGGTCAGCTCCTATAATTCACCCCTCCACTTT. Amino acids: CASSDSRTGVSSYNSPLHF.

This clonotype was found a few times. This rearrangement joins TRBV24-1 to TRBJ1-5; possible D gene TRBD1, 5 bases. The CDR3 totals 13 residues. Per the germline V gene, CDR1 is KGHDR and CDR2 is SFDVKD. The germline V and J ends were trimmed by 4 bases and 6 bases, with 9 bases remaining between them. The chain's CDR3 is CATSDRAGQPQHF. The CDR3, as DNA: TGTGCCACCAGTGACAGGGCTGGTCAGCCCCAGCATTTT.

V and J are TRBV20-1 and TRBJ2-3; a weak D match, TRBD2 (6 bases). Germline V gives CDR1 DFQATT, CDR2 SNEGSKA (reference sequence). This CDR3 has 14 amino acids. Trimming pared 3 bases from V and 3 bases from J, leaving 13 bases between. The CDR3, as DNA: TGCAGTGCTAGCGGGAGAGTTGGTACAGATACGCAGTATTTT. Translation gives CSASGRVGTDTQYF.

In this sample, this clonotype turned up a few times. The gene calls are TRBV7-9 and TRBJ2-3, with TRBD2 identical over 11 bases. Looked up from germline, CDR1 is SEHNR and CDR2 is FQNEAQ (reference sequence). Unmatched junction bases numbered 8, after V lost 3 bases and J lost 6 bases. The CDR3 is made up of 16 amino acids. This CDR3 reads CASSLGLAGGSDTQYF. CDR3 sequence (DNA): TGTGCCAGCAGCTTGGGGCTAGCGGGAGGATCGGATACGCAGTATTTT. Combining the CDR3 with reference TRBV7-9 and TRBJ2-3 gives the whole variable domain DTGVSQNPRHKITKRGQNVTFRCDPISEHNRLYWYRQTLGQGPEFLTYFQNEAQLEKSRLLSDRFSAERPKGSFSTLEIQRTEQGDSAMYLCASSLGLAGGSDTQYFGPGTRLTVL.

J is TRBJ1-1 and V is TRBV20-1, with 9 bases lining up with TRBD1. CDR1 is DFQATT, CDR2 SNEGSKA, per germline (reference sequence). V gave up 6 bases and J gave up 0 bases; unmatched junction bases: 2. This CDR3 has 13 amino acids. The CDR3 nucleotides read TGCAGTGCCGACAGGGGGATGAACACTGAAGCTTTCTTT. Its translation is CSADRGMNTEAFF.

This clonotype was observed a few times. V is TRBV20-1 and J is TRBJ2-1; D perhaps matches TRBD2 (7 bases). Germline-derived CDR1 and CDR2 are DFQATT and SNEGSKA (reference sequence). CDR3 length equals 13 residues. Deletions cut 6 bases from V and 6 bases from J, with 15 bases between. The CDR3 region has the DNA TGCAGTGCCCCCCCTAGGGGGGGCAATGAGCAGTTCTTC. Translating it yields CSAPPRGGNEQFF.

This chain joins TRBV28 and TRBJ2-1; 7 bases line up with TRBD2. The CDR3 totals 13 residues. With V trimmed by 4 bases and J by 10 bases, 7 bases remained unmatched. CDR1 and CDR2 (germline): MDHEN, SYDVKM. CDR3 DNA: TGTGCCAGCAGTTCCGGCGGGAGTTTGGAGCAGTTCTTC. Translated, it gives CASSSGGSLEQFF.

The chain is built from TRBV5-6 and TRBJ1-5; D is unresolved. Trimming stripped 0 bases from V and 3 bases from J, with 10 bases between. Germline V gene sequence: CDR1 SGHDT, CDR2 YYEEEE. There are 15 residues in the CDR3. CDR3 sequence (DNA): TGTGCCAGCAGCTTGGCAGGAGGAGTCAATCAGCCCCAGCATTTT. Translation: CASSLAGGVNQPQHF. Full variable domain (remainder filled in from reference TRBV5-6 and TRBJ1-5): DAGVTQSPTHLIKTRGQQVTLRCSPKSGHDTVSWYQQALGQGPQFIFQYYEEEERQRGNFPDRFSGHQFPNYSSELNVNALLLGDSALYLCASSLAGGVNQPQHFGDGTRLSIL.